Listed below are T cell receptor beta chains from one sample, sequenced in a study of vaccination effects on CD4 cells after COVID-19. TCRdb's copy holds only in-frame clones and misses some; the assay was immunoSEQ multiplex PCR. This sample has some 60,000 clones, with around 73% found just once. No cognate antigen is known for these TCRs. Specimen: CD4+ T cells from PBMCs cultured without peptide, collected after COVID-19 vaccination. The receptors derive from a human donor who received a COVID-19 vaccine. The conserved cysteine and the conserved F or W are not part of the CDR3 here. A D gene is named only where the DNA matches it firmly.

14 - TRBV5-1 ASSASQASSGNTIY
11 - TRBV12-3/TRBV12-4 ASSWSVGQPQH
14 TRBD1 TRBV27 ASSPSGQGASRPQH
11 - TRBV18 ASSPMTDYEQY
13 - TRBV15 ATSRAGGANQPQH
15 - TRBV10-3 AISESPAAHSNQPQH
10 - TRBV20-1 SASASWGELF
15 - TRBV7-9 ASSSTRGQGRNSPLH
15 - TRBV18 ASSSAPGGGRTDTQY
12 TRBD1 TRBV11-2 ASSLGQGLVGYT
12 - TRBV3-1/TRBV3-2 ASSHGADGNTIY
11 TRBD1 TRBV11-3 ASSFQQGETQY
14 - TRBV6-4 ASSDSMRGASYEQF
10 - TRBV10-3 AISGQGETQY
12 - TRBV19 ASTQGTANSPLH
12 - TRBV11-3 ASSSRGGSTEAF
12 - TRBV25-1 ASSEREWGEKLF
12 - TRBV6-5 ASSRTVANTEAF
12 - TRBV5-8 ASSLAPSDYEQY
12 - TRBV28 ASSGQTHTGELF
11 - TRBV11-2 ASSLVFADTQY
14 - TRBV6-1 ASSEGGLGAYNEQF
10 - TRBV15 ATSRDFSSYT
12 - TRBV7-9 ASSLADFWPGYT
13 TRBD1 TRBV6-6 ASSYGQGAGNTIY